The T cell receptor beta chain under discussion was sequenced for a study of T cell responses to AZD1222 COVID-19 vaccine. Study background: Whether given at about 4 or about 12 weeks, second doses were pooled. Study-wide points: There were mostly white British donors and more females than males, and clonal diversity was possibly underestimated. The peak T cell response came first, and repertoires were sampled only after it.

The protocol was immunoSEQ multiplex PCR, while the TCRdb copy is restricted to in-frame clones and leaves out a portion. The table shows 100,000 to 120,000 clones, with 81% occurring only once. The germline V and J ends were trimmed by 0 bases and 4 bases, with 25 bases remaining between them. CDR3 length: 19 residues. Germline V gives CDR1 SGHTA, CDR2 FQGNSA. In this sample, this clone turned up a few times. The antigen is unknown. The clonotype was recovered from an adult in good health. Specimen: peripheral blood, collected on day 0 of AZD1222 vaccination. The chain uses TRBV7-2 and TRBJ2-7; tentative D call: TRBD2 (8 bases). The CDR3 reads CASSLATGTRVAGRYEQYF. CDR3 DNA sequence: TGTGCCAGCAGCTTAGCGACAGGGACGAGGGTAGCGGGAAGGTACGAGCAGTACTTC. The whole variable domain, remainder taken from reference TRBV7-2 and TRBJ2-7, is GAGVSQSPSNKVTEKGKDVELRCDPISGHTALYWYRQSLGQGLEFLIYFQGNSAPDKSGLPSDRFSAERTGGSVSTLTIQRTQQEDSAVYLCASSLATGTRVAGRYEQYFGPGTRLTVT.